This T cell receptor beta chain was sequenced during a study of human T cells and chemical hapten exposure. At the level of the study: Patients had diphenylcyclopropenone applied to the scalp weekly throughout the roughly 24-week study.

TCRdb ran MiXCR on the RACE reads and lists one entry per CDR3 protein. The top ten hold 6.8% of the sample, which has tens of thousands of distinct CDR3 sequences, approximately 10% seen once. Described time point: patch test 2, 6 weeks after DPC sensitization. Treatment reported: therapeutic diphenylcyclopropenone sensitization with weekly scalp DPC. The CDR3 contains 12 residues. Germline lookup yields CDR1 SGHRS and CDR2 YFSETQ. V dropped 7 bases and J dropped 4 bases, with 8 bases sitting between them. In its sample, this clonotype was seen a few times. No antigen is known for it. Regarding the study as a whole: Those TCRs sitting above 1 in 1000 frequency stayed the same with DPC sensitization. PT1 expanded TCR counts correlated positively with patch test score. The study found expanded TCRs formed significantly more large CDR3 similarity clusters than controls.

The material sequenced was whole blood, taken in connection with sensitization to the hapten diphenylcyclopropenone (DPC). V is TRBV5-1 and J is TRBJ2-2; D is unclear. The receptor comes from a woman aged 50 to 60 with alopecia areata. Some clones in this sample may be carry-over from other donors' samples. DNA for the CDR3: TGCGCCAGCGGGGAACCCACCGGGGAGCTGTTTTTT. It encodes CASGEPTGELFF.